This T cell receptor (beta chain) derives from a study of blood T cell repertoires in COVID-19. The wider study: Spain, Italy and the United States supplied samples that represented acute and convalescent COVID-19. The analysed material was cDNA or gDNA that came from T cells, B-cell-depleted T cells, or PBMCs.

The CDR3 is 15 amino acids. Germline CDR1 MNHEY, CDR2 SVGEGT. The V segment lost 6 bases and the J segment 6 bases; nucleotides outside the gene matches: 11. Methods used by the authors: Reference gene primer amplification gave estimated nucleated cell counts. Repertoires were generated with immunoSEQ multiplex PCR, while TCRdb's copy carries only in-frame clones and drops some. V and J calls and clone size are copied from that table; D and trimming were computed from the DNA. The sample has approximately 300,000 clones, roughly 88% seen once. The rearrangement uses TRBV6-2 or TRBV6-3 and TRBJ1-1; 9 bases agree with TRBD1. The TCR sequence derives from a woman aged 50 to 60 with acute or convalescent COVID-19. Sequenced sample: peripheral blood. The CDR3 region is CASSPLDRGYAEAFF. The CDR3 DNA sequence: TGTGCCAGCAGCCCCCTGGACAGGGGCTATGCTGAAGCTTTCTTT.